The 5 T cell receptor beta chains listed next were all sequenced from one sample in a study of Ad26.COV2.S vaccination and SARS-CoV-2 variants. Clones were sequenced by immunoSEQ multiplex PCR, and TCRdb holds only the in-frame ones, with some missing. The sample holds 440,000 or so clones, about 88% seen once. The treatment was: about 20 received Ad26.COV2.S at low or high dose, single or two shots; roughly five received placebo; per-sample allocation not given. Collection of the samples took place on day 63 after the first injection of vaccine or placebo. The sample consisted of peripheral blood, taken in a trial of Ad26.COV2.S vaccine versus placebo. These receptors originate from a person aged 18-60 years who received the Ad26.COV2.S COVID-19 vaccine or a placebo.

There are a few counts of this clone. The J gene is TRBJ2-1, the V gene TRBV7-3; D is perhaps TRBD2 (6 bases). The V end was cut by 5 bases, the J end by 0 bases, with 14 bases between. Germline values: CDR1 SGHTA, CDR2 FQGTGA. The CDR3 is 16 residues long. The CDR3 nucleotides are TGTGCCAGCAGCCCCCGTGGCGGGGTCTCCTACAATGAGCAGTTCTTC. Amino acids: CASSPRGGVSYNEQFF.

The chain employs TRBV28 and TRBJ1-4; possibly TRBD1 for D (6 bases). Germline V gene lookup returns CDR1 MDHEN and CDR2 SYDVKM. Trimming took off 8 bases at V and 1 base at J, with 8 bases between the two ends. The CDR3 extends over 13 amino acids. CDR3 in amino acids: CASEQGTNEKLFF. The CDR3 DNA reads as TGTGCCAGCGAACAGGGAACTAATGAAAAACTGTTTTTT.

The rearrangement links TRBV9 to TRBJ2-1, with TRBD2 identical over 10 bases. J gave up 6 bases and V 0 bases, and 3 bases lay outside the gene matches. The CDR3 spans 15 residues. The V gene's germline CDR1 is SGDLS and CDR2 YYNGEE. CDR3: CASSVVLAGVNEQFF. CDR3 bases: TGTGCCAGCAGCGTAGTTCTAGCGGGGGTCAATGAGCAGTTCTTC.

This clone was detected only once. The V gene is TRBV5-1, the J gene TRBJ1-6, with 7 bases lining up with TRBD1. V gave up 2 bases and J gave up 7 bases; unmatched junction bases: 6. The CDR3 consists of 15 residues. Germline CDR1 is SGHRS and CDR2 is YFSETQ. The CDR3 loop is CASSLDRVRNSPLHF. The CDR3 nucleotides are TGCGCCAGCAGCTTAGACAGGGTGCGGAATTCACCCCTCCACTTT.

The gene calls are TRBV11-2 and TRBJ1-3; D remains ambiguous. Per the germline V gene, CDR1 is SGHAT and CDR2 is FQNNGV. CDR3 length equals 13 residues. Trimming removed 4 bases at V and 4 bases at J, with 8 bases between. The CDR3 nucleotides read TGTGCCAGCAGCTCGGGAGTCGGAAACACCATATATTTT. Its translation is CASSSGVGNTIYF.